This T cell receptor (beta chain) was captured by sequencing in a study of PD-1 blockade in classical Hodgkin lymphoma. TCRdb's table, derived via immunoSEQ multiplex PCR, lists solely in-frame clones and lacks some. Of about 35,000 clones in the sample, 90% were seen once. With no exception, relapse followed autologous stem cell transplantation in all patients, and brentuximab vedotin exposure varied. Researchers used magnetic negative selection to pull out pure CD4+ T cells from thawed PBMCs. Germline-derived CDR1 and CDR2 are SEHNR and FQNEAQ (reference sequence). Trimming removed 1 base at V and 2 bases at J, with 12 bases between. This CDR3 comprises 16 residues.

The sample here was CD4+ T cells from blood, taken at baseline. This chain connects TRBV7-9 to TRBJ1-5; tentative D call: TRBD1 (5 bases). The TCR sequence derives from a human donor with classical Hodgkin lymphoma. DNA of the CDR3: TGTGCCAGCAGCTTAGGGTCAGGGCAGGGCAATCAGCCCCAGCATTTT. Its protein is CASSLGSGQGNQPQHF.